These 17 T cell receptor beta chains were sequenced from one sample in a study of T cells expressing NK-cell markers. TCRdb reanalyzed the 5' RACE reads and collapses them to one entry per CDR3 protein, without DNA. Its table lists 250,000 to 300,000 distinct CDR3 sequences. The sequenced sample was blood T cells: a sorted CD56 or NKG2C T cell subset, CD4+ or CD8+ T cells, or bulk PBMC T cells (not recorded which). The receptors were sampled from a woman aged 18 to 75 in good health.

The rearrangement links TRBV7-2 to TRBJ2-3; lacking DNA, the TRBD2 call made by TCRdb goes unchecked. The CDR3 consists of 15 residues. The germline V gene has CDR1 SGHTA and CDR2 FQGNSA. This chain's CDR3 is CASSPRVAETDTQYF.

The chain links TRBV6-4 to TRBJ2-3. The CDR3 is 14 amino acids. The germline V gene encodes CDR1 MRHNA and CDR2 SNTAGT. This CDR3 is CASSQELGTDTQYF.

The rearrangement joins TRBV12-3 or TRBV12-4 to TRBJ1-1; TCRdb selects TRBD1, and the lack of DNA leaves this call unchecked. The CDR3 runs to 14 residues. The chain's CDR3 is CASTHRGVRTEAFF.

The chain recombines TRBV9 with TRBJ1-4; TCRdb calls TRBD1, which cannot be checked without DNA. The CDR3 runs 15 residues. Germline CDR1 reads SGDLS; CDR2 reads YYNGEE. The CDR3 loop is CASSPTTGGNEKLFF. The entire variable domain, with the rest obtained from reference TRBV9 and TRBJ1-4, is as follows: DSGVTQTPKHLITATGQRVTLRCSPRSGDLSVYWYQQSLDQGLQFLIQYYNGEERAKGNILERFSAQQFPDLHSELNLSSLELGDSALYFCASSPTTGGNEKLFFGSGTQLSVL.

The chain uses TRBV6-5 and TRBJ2-5; TCRdb names TRBD1, which stays unverified in the absence of DNA. The length of the CDR3 is 15 residues. The germline V gene encodes CDR1 MNHEY and CDR2 SVGAGI. CDR3: CASSYSDRAQETQYF.

This chain joins TRBV10-3 and TRBJ2-5; TCRdb designates TRBD1, a call that cannot be tested without DNA. The CDR3 spans 15 residues. Germline V CDR1 and CDR2: ENHRY, SYGVKD. The CDR3 spells CAIRRSSAPQETQYF.

The J gene is TRBJ2-1, the V gene TRBV5-1; TCRdb gives TRBD2 as the D gene, but with no DNA this cannot be confirmed. CDR3 size: 15 residues. Germline CDR1 is SGHRS and CDR2 is YFSETQ. The CDR3 reads CASSPGLGIYNEQFF.

J is TRBJ2-1 and V is TRBV12-3 or TRBV12-4. CDR3 length: 16 residues. CDR3 in amino acids: CASSPLLESSYNEQFF.

The chain links TRBV5-6 to TRBJ1-5; absent DNA, TCRdb's TRBD1 call cannot be checked. This CDR3 region has 15 residues. Germline V gene lookup returns CDR1 SGHDT and CDR2 YYEEEE. CDR3: CASSLVAGGGQPQHF.

This rearrangement joins TRBV3-1 to TRBJ2-1. Germline V gene lookup returns CDR1 LGHDT and CDR2 YNNKEL (reference sequence). The CDR3 is made up of 12 amino acids. The CDR3 here is CASSQDLGPNFF.

This sequence joins TRBV12-3 or TRBV12-4 and TRBJ2-3; with no DNA, the TCRdb D assignment of TRBD1 cannot be verified. The CDR3 length is 18 residues. The CDR3 here is CASSPPPRGAGWLDTQYF.

The gene calls are TRBV30 and TRBJ2-2; the D call of TRBD2 rests on TCRdb alone, since no DNA is present to check it. This CDR3 is 14 amino acids long. Germline V gene lookup returns CDR1 GTSNPN and CDR2 SVGIG (reference sequence). The CDR3: CAFWRRANTGELFF.

V gene TRBV4-3 combines with J gene TRBJ1-2; TCRdb gives TRBD1 as the D gene, but with no DNA this cannot be confirmed. The germline V gene encodes CDR1 LGHNA and CDR2 YSLEER. The CDR3 runs 14 residues. The CDR3 sequence is CASSQDGQFGGHTF.

The chain carries TRBV7-2 and TRBJ2-4. This CDR3 contains 13 residues. Germline loops: CDR1 SGHTA, CDR2 FQGNSA. The CDR3 sequence: CASSLALFNIQYF.

V is TRBV18 and J is TRBJ2-7. The germline V gene encodes CDR1 KGHSH and CDR2 LQKENI. The CDR3 covers 13 residues. The chain's CDR3 is CASSPRGLYEQYF.

This chain uses TRBV5-6 with TRBJ2-6; TCRdb returns TRBD2, unconfirmable since there is no DNA. The CDR3 is 18 residues long. Germline-derived CDR1 and CDR2 are SGHDT and YYEEEE. The CDR3 region is CASSLLSSGNSGANVLTF.

This sequence joins TRBV5-4 and TRBJ2-3; TCRdb indicates TRBD2, and absent DNA this call remains unverified. CDR3 length: 15 amino acids. Germline CDR1 SGHNT, CDR2 YYREEE (reference sequence). CDR3 protein: CASSFPGLYTDTQYF.